These 17 T cell receptor beta chains came from one sample sequenced in a study of T-cell reconstitution after alpha-beta-depleted transplantation in children (dated by TCRdb to the mid-2010s). Library construction relied on PCR. Sequencing used an Illumina HiSeq 2500. To normalize quantification of the TCRbeta repertoire, the TCR libraries were built with molecular barcoding that relied on unique molecular identifiers. TCRdb took the public reads, trimmed them with fastp at Q25, ran MiXCR for clone calling and kept in-frame beta chains. Each CDR3 protein appears once, grouped with its most common genes and DNA. For this sample there are about half a million distinct CDR3 sequences; around an eighth appear just once. The ten largest account for about 5.6% of the sample. Sequenced here: PBMCs from the stem cell graft donor, sampled from the stem cell graft. The receptors derive from a human donor who donated a stem cell graft to a child with combined immunodeficiency.

This clonotype was seen just once. The chain uses TRBV5-1 and TRBJ2-1, with TRBD2 matching over 12 bases. The trim removed 0 bases at V and 6 bases at J, leaving 7 bases unmatched. CDR1 SGHRS and CDR2 YFSETQ come from the germline V gene. The CDR3 has 17 residues. Written as DNA, the CDR3 is TGCGCCAGCAGCTTGGTACTAGCGGGGGGTTCGGGCAATGAGCAGTTCTTC. Translation gives CASSLVLAGGSGNEQFF. Using reference TRBV5-1 and TRBJ2-1 for the parts outside the CDR3, the full variable domain is KAGVTQTPRYLIKTRGQQVTLSCSPISGHRSVSWYQQTPGQGLQFLFEYFSETQRNKGNFPGRFSGRQFSNSRSEMNVSTLELGDSALYLCASSLVLAGGSGNEQFFGPGTRLTVL.

J is TRBJ2-1 and V is TRBV7-3, with D possibly matching TRBD2 (7 bases). CDR1 and CDR2 (germline): SGHTA, FQGTGA. The CDR3 is 14 residues long. V was pared by 2 bases and J by 8 bases, with 13 bases between. CDR3 sequence (DNA): TGTGCCAGCAGCTTAGAGGGGGGGCTCGATGAGCAGTTCTTC. It specifies CASSLEGGLDEQFF.

This clonotype was detected only a few times. The V call is TRBV12-3 or TRBV12-4, the J call TRBJ2-3, with TRBD2 matching over 8 bases. V lost 1 base to trimming and J lost 3 bases; unmatched junction nucleotides: 12. The CDR3 consists of 18 residues. CDR3 sequence: CASSLETGGPGRTDTQYF. Here the CDR3 DNA reads TGTGCCAGCAGTTTAGAGACGGGAGGGCCGGGTCGTACAGATACGCAGTATTTT.

A few counts support this clonotype. The DNA of the CDR3 is TGTGCCAGCAGCTCTTTGGGGGCTGTAGGGTACCAAGAGACCCAGTACTTC. Its translation: CASSSLGAVGYQETQYF. This chain links TRBV13 with TRBJ2-5, with TRBD1 as a possible D gene (6 bases). This CDR3 is 17 amino acids long. Germline V gene data show CDR1 as PRHDT and CDR2 as FYEKMQ (reference sequence). V was clipped by 4 bases and J by 0 bases, with 18 bases between them.

V and J are TRBV6-5 and TRBJ2-1; possible D gene TRBD2, 5 bases. The germline V gene encodes CDR1 MNHEY and CDR2 SVGAGI. The CDR3 sequence is 13 residues long. Trimming removed 0 bases from V and 9 bases from J, with 9 bases in between. The CDR3 spells CASSYSRGSEQFF. As DNA, the CDR3 is TGTGCCAGCAGTTACTCGAGAGGGAGTGAGCAGTTCTTC.

This clonotype was found many times. The V and J genes are TRBV20-1 and TRBJ2-7, with TRBD1 identical over 7 bases. The CDR3 is 14 residues long. Unmatched junction bases numbered 10, after V lost 6 bases and J lost 2 bases. Per germline, CDR1 DFQATT and CDR2 SNEGSKA (reference sequence). In nucleotides, the CDR3 is TGCAGTGCCCGAACCCGGGACAGCACCTACGAGCAGTACTTC. It yields the protein CSARTRDSTYEQYF.

V is TRBV27 and J is TRBJ1-3; D perhaps matches TRBD1 (5 bases). Germline CDR1 and CDR2: MNHEY and SMNVEV (reference sequence). CDR3 size: 16 residues. The V gene lost 5 bases and the J gene lost 4 bases, with 18 bases spanning the gap. CDR3 protein: CASSPVRGVGGNTIYF. CDR3 nucleotide sequence: TGTGCCAGCAGTCCCGTAAGAGGGGTTGGAGGAAACACCATATATTTT.

The chain combines TRBV10-3 with TRBJ2-1, with D unclear. The ends were cut back, 4 bases at V and 5 bases at J, with 15 bases in the middle. Germline V lookup: CDR1 ENHRY, CDR2 SYGVKD. This CDR3 is 15 amino acids long. The DNA of the CDR3 is TGTGCCATCAGTGGAAACTTAGAAAAGGACAATGAGCAGTTCTTC. Translated, it gives CAISGNLEKDNEQFF.

This clonotype occurred a few times. The V and J genes are TRBV12-3 or TRBV12-4 and TRBJ1-2; D is undetermined. V lost 8 bases and J 4 bases, leaving 17 bases between the germline ends. The CDR3 loop spans 14 amino acids. As DNA, the CDR3 is TGTGCCAGCGGTCGTGTTGGGCCTCCCTATGGCTACACCTTC. It is translated as CASGRVGPPYGYTF.

This clonotype has ten or more counts. This chain uses TRBV7-2 with TRBJ2-5, with 11 nucleotides matching TRBD2. The CDR3 sequence is 15 residues long. Germline trimming cut 5 bases from V and 5 bases from J; bases unmatched to any gene: 7. Germline V gene sequence: CDR1 SGHTA, CDR2 FQGNSA. The DNA of the CDR3 is TGTGCCAGCAGCGTCCTAGCGGGGGGAATGGAGACCCAGTACTTC. Translated: CASSVLAGGMETQYF.

This clonotype has a count of ten or more. The chain couples TRBV19 to TRBJ1-1; a possible D gene is TRBD1 (5 bases). Germline V lookup: CDR1 LNHDA, CDR2 SQIVND (reference sequence). This CDR3 region has 12 residues. Trimming removed 6 bases at V and 5 bases at J, with 10 bases between. The CDR3 DNA reads as TGTGCCAGTAGGTTTGGGGGGACTGAAGCTTTCTTT. This sequence encodes CASRFGGTEAFF.

This clonotype was counted many times. The J gene is TRBJ2-7, the V gene TRBV12-3 or TRBV12-4; D ambiguous. The CDR3 covers 13 residues. The germline V and J ends were trimmed by 2 bases and 2 bases, with 7 bases remaining between them. CDR3 protein: CASSLQPTYEQYF. In DNA form, the CDR3 reads TGTGCCAGCAGTTTACAACCGACCTACGAGCAGTACTTC.

The J gene is TRBJ2-1, the V gene TRBV28, with 9 bases aligning to TRBD1. From germline, CDR1 is MDHEN and CDR2 SYDVKM. This CDR3 contains 17 residues. Trimming cost V 4 bases and J 4 bases; bases outside gene matches: 11. CDR3 coding DNA: TGTGCCAGCAGTTCCTCCGCCCCGGGACAGGGATACAATGAGCAGTTCTTC. It encodes CASSSSAPGQGYNEQFF.

The chain uses TRBV6-1 and TRBJ1-5, with D possibly matching TRBD1 (6 bases). Germline lookup yields CDR1 MNHNS and CDR2 SASEGT. The CDR3 totals 15 residues. Trimming cost V 1 base and J 5 bases, with 12 bases left between them. The CDR3 spells CASSEVGAVDQPQHF. CDR3 DNA: TGTGCCAGCAGTGAAGTGGGGGCCGTGGATCAGCCCCAGCATTTT.

The sample holds a few counts of this clonotype. The chain uses TRBV20-1 and TRBJ2-5; 10 nucleotides align to TRBD2. CDR1 and CDR2 from the germline V gene are DFQATT and SNEGSKA (reference sequence). The ends lost 3 bases at V and 5 bases at J; junction bases unmatched: 6. The CDR3 length is 14 residues. CDR3: CSASGLAGVETQYF. CDR3 nucleotide sequence: TGCAGTGCTAGCGGGCTAGCGGGAGTGGAGACCCAGTACTTC.

In its sample, this clonotype was seen many times. The chain is built from TRBV27 and TRBJ1-6; 8 bases are a match to TRBD1. The CDR3 has 12 residues. In germline, CDR1 is MNHEY, CDR2 SMNVEV (reference sequence). Losses at the gene ends were 7 bases for V and 10 bases for J; bases not matched to a gene: 3. CDR3 DNA: TGTGCCAGCACGACAGGGGTGTCACCCCTCCACTTT. Translating gives CASTTGVSPLHF.

Here the CDR3 reads CASTRTGTRPQHF. CDR3 nucleotides: TGTGCCAGCACCAGGACAGGTACTCGGCCCCAGCATTTT. The chain has TRBV12-3 or TRBV12-4 and TRBJ1-5; 7 bases map to TRBD1. The CDR3 has 13 amino acids. J gave up 9 bases and V 7 bases, and 9 bases lay outside the gene matches.